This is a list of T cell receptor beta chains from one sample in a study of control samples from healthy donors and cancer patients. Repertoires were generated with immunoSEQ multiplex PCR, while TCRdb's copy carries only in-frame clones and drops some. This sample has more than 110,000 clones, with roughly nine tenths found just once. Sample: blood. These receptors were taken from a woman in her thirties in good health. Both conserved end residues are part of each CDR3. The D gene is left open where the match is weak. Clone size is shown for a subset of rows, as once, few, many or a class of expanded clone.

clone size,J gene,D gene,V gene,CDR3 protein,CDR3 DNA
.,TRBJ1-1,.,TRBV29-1,CSVVSTGSTEAFF,TGCAGCGTTGTGAGTACAGGGTCCACTGAAGCTTTCTTT
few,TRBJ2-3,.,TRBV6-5,CASSYSERGTDTQYF,TGTGCCAGCAGTTACTCGGAGCGTGGCACAGATACGCAGTATTTT
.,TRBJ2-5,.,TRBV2,CASSSGRVVGETQYF,TGTGCCAGCAGCAGTGGCAGGGTGGTTGGAGAGACCCAGTACTTC
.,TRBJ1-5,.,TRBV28,CASSLTGFGNQPQHF,TGTGCCAGCAGTTTAACAGGGTTTGGGAATCAGCCCCAGCATTTT
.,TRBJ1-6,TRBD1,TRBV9,CASSPTGTGGLSDNSPLHF,TGTGCCAGCAGCCCAACCGGGACAGGGGGCTTGTCGGACAATTCACCCCTCCACTTT
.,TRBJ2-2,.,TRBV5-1,CASSSPDQGNFYTGELFF,TGCGCCAGCAGCTCCCCGGACCAGGGGAACTTTTACACCGGGGAGCTGTTTTTT
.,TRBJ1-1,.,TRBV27,CASTPWGEGNTEAFF,TGTGCCAGCACCCCATGGGGGGAGGGGAACACTGAAGCTTTCTTT
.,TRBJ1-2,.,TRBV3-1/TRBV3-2,CASSQKDGKGGGYTF,TGTGCCAGCAGCCAAAAGGACGGCAAAGGTGGAGGCTACACCTTC
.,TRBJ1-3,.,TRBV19,CATRRGGVDTIYF,TGTGCCACCCGCCGGGGCGGCGTGGACACCATATATTTT
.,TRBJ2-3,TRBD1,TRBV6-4,CASQLDRNTDTQYF,TGTGCCAGTCAATTGGACAGGAACACAGATACGCAGTATTTT
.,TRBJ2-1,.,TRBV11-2,CASSPSEGRLFF,TGTGCCAGCAGCCCTTCGGAGGGCCGTCTTTTCTTC
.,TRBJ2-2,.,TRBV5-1,CASRERASGGGELFF,TGCGCCAGCAGAGAACGGGCCTCCGGGGGCGGGGAGCTGTTTTTT
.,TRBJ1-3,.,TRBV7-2,CASSLRGPGNTIYF,TGTGCCAGCAGCTTACGGGGACCTGGAAACACCATATATTTT
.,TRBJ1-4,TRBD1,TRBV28,CASSGGGTAEKLFF,TGTGCCAGCAGTGGAGGAGGGACAGCAGAAAAACTGTTTTTT
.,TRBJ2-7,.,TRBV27,CASSSSRTGYSYEQYF,TGTGCCAGCAGTTCGTCTCGGACGGGATATTCCTACGAGCAGTACTTC
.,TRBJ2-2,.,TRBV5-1,CASSLASGYTGELFF,TGCGCCAGCAGCTTGGCCAGCGGTTACACCGGGGAGCTGTTTTTT
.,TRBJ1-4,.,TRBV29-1,CSVEVLGTTTNEKLFF,TGCAGCGTTGAAGTTCTCGGGACAACAACTAATGAAAAACTGTTTTTT
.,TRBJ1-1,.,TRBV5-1,CASSFTGGRMNTEAFF,TGCGCCAGCAGCTTCACTGGGGGTCGGATGAACACTGAAGCTTTCTTT
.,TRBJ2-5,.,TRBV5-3,CARSLRIPTLYF,TGTGCCAGAAGCTTGAGGATCCCTACCTTGTACTTC
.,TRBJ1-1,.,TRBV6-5,CASSYLTEAFF,TGTGCCAGCAGCTATCTCACTGAAGCTTTCTTT
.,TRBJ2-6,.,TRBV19,CASSPWEGGANVLTF,TGTGCCAGTAGTCCCTGGGAGGGGGGAGCCAACGTCCTGACTTTC
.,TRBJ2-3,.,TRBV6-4,CASSSEGDTQYF,TGTGCCAGCAGTAGTGAGGGAGATACGCAGTATTTT
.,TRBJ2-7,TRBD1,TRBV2,CASFRDRVNEQYF,TGTGCCAGCTTCCGGGACAGGGTGAACGAGCAGTACTTC
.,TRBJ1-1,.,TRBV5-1,CASSLEFGGTEAFF,TGCGCCAGCAGCTTGGAGTTCGGAGGGACTGAAGCTTTCTTT
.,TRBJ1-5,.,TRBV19,CASSMGGKGNQPQHF,TGTGCCAGTAGTATGGGGGGAAAGGGCAATCAGCCCCAGCATTTT
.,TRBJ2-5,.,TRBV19,CASRARETQYF,TGTGCCAGTAGGGCTCGAGAGACCCAGTACTTC
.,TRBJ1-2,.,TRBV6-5,CASSSPSRSYGYTF,TGTGCCAGCAGTTCCCCCTCCCGCTCCTATGGCTACACCTTC
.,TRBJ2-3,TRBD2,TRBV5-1,CASSPTGGRALYTQYF,TGCGCCAGCAGCCCGACCGGTGGGAGGGCGTTATATACGCAGTATTTT
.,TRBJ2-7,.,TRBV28,CASRTISYEQYF,TGTGCCAGCAGGACCATCTCCTACGAGCAGTACTTC
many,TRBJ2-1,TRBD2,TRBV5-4,CASSYQGLVHNEQFF,TGTGCCAGCAGCTACCAGGGACTAGTCCACAATGAGCAGTTCTTC
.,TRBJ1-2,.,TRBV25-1,CASSEPGTYYGYTF,TGTGCCAGCAGTGAGCCAGGGACTTACTATGGCTACACCTTC
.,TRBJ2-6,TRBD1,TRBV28,CASSISGTGGSGANVLTF,TGTGCCAGCAGTATTTCCGGGACAGGGGGCTCTGGGGCCAACGTCCTGACTTTC
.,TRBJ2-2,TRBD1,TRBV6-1,CASSERTGLPGGELFF,TGTGCCAGCAGTGAGCGGACAGGGTTGCCCGGCGGGGAGCTGTTTTTT
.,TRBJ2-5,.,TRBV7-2,CASSFSASTPRETQYF,TGTGCCAGCAGCTTTAGTGCTAGCACACCTCGAGAGACCCAGTACTTC
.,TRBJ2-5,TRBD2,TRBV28,CASSPGLAGTKETQYF,TGTGCCAGCAGTCCGGGACTAGCGGGGACAAAAGAGACCCAGTACTTC
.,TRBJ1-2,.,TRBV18,CASSPEGRGLDGYTF,TGTGCCAGCTCCCCAGAGGGTAGGGGCCTGGATGGCTACACCTTC
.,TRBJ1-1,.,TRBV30,CAWTGTANTEAFF,TGTGCCTGGACCGGGACCGCGAACACTGAAGCTTTCTTT
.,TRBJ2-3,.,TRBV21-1,CASSKGGYLAGPDTQYF,TGTGCCAGCAGCAAAGGGGGGTACCTAGCGGGGCCAGATACGCAGTATTTT
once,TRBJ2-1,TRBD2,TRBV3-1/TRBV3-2,CASSQPGLAGYNEQFF,TGTGCCAGCAGCCAACCCGGACTAGCGGGGTACAATGAGCAGTTCTTC
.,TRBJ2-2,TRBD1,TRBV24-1,CATGQGAVAGELFF,TGTGCCACCGGTCAGGGGGCTGTCGCCGGGGAGCTGTTTTTT
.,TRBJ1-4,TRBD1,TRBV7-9,CASRALGQGNEKLFF,TGTGCCAGCAGGGCGCTGGGACAGGGGAATGAAAAACTGTTTTTT
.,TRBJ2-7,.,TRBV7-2,CASSLKGSSYEQYF,TGTGCCAGCAGCTTAAAAGGGAGTTCCTACGAGCAGTACTTC
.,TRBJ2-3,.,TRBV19,CASSIGGGTSTDTQYF,TGTGCCAGTAGTATAGGTGGGGGAACCAGCACAGATACGCAGTATTTT
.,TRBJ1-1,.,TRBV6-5,CASIPPGGTEAFF,TGTGCCAGCATCCCCCCGGGGGGCACTGAAGCTTTCTTT
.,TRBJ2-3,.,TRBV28,CASTVQGTYSTDTQYF,TGTGCCAGTACCGTGCAGGGGACCTATAGCACAGATACGCAGTATTTT
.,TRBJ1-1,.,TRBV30,CAWRATTVPNTEAFF,TGTGCCTGGAGGGCCACGACAGTCCCAAACACTGAAGCTTTCTTT
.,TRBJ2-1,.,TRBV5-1,CASSFRDLSSYNEQFF,TGCGCCAGCAGCTTCCGGGACTTAAGCTCCTACAATGAGCAGTTCTTC
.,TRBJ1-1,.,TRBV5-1,CASSLSGIRTLKLSLGDAFF,TGCGCCAGCAGCCTGTCAGGGATAAGAACACTGAAGCTTTCCCTGGGTGACGCTTTCTTT
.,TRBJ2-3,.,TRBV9,CASSVAGRGTDTQYF,TGTGCCAGCAGCGTAGCGGGACGTGGCACAGATACGCAGTATTTT
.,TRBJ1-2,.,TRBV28,CASAIGRGDYNYGYTF,TGTGCCAGCGCAATAGGACGAGGGGACTATAACTATGGCTACACCTTC
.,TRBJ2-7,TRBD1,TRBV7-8,CASSPRQGDPLLEQYF,TGTGCCAGCAGCCCAAGACAGGGCGACCCACTTCTCGAGCAGTACTTC
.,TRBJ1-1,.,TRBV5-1,CASSSTLMNTEAFF,TGCGCCAGCAGCTCAACGTTGATGAACACTGAAGCTTTCTTT
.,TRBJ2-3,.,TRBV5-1,CASSSIAVGTDTQYF,TGCGCCAGCAGCTCAATAGCGGTAGGCACAGATACGCAGTATTTT
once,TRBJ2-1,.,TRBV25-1,CASSEWDPSNEQFF,TGTGCCAGCAGTGAATGGGATCCGAGCAATGAGCAGTTCTTC